The clone carrying this T cell receptor beta chain occurred a few times. Antigen specificity is unknown. CDR3 size: 12 residues. CDR1 and CDR2 from the germline V gene are MDHEN and SYDVKM. These data are taken from a study of regulatory T cells in long-lasting Graves disease. Study-wide results and limits: Thyroid tissue was not sampled; only peripheral blood was.

Time point specified: persistent/refractory GD, antithyroid drugs over 5 years with positive TRAb. The TCR library was made from RNA extracted from PBMCs. From each patient, nine milliliters of peripheral blood was drawn and collected into an EDTA anticoagulant tube. With iRepertoire HTBI primers and Arm-PCR of CDR3 regions, TCR beta libraries were built. Using its own MiXCR run on the multiplex PCR reads, TCRdb lists one record per CDR3 protein. The data hold 700,000 or so distinct CDR3 sequences, with 25% to 35% observed a single time. The chain recombines TRBV28 with TRBJ2-7, with no clear D. The origin of this receptor is a female donor with Graves disease. Sample: peripheral blood mononuclear cells (PBMCs), taken when the disease was refractory, from a patient treated with antithyroid drugs. This chain's CDR3 is CASAGSNYEQYF. The CDR3 bases are TGTGCTTCCGCTGGCTCAAATTACGAGCAGTACTTC.